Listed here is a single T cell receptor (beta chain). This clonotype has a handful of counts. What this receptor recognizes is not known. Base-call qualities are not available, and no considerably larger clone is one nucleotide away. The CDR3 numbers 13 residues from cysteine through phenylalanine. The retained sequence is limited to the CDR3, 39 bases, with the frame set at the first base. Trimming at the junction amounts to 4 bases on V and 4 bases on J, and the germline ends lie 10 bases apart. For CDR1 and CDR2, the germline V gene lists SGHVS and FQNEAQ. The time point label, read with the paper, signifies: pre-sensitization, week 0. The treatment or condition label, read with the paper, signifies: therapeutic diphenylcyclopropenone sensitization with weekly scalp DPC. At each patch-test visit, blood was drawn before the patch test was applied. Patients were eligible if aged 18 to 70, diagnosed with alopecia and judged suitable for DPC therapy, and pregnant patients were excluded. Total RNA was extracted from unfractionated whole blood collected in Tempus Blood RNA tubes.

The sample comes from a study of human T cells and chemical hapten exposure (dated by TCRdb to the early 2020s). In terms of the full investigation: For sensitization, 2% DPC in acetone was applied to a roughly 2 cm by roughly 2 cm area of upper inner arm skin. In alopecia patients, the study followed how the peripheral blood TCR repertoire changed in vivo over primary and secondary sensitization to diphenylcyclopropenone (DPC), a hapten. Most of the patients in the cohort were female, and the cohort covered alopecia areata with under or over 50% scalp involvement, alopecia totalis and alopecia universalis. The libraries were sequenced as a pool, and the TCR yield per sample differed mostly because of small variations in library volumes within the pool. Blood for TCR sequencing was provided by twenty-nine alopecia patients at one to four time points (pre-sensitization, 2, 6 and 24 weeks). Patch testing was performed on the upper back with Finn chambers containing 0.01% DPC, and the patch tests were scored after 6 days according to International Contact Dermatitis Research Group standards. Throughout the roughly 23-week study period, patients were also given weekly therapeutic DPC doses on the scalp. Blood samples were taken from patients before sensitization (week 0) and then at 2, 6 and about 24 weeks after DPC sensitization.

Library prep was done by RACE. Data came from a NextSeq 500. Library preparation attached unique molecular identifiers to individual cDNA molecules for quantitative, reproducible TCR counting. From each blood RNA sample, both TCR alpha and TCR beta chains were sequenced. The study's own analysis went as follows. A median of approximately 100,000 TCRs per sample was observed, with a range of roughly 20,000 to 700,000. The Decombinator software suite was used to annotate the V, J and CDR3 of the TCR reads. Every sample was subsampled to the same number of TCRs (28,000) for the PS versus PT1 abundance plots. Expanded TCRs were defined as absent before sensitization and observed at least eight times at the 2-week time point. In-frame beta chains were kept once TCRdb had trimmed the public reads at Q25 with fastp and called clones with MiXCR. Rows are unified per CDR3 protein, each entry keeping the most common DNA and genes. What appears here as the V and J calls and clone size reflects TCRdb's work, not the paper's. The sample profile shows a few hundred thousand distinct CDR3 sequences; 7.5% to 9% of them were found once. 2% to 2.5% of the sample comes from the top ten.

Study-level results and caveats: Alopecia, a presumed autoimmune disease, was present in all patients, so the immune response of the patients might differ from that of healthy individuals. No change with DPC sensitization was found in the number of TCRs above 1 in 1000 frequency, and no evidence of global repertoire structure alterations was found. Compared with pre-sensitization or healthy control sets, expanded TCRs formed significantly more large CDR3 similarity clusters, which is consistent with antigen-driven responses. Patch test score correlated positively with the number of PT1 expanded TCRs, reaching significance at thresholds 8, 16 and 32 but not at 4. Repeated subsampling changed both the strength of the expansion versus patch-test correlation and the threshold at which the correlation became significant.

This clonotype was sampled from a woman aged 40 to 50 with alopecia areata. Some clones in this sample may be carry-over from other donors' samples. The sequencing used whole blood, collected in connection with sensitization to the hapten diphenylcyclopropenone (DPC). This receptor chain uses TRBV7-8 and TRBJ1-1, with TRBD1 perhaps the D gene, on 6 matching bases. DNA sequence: TGTGCCAGCAGCTCGGACAGTTTCACTGAAGCTTTCTTT. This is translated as CASSSDSFTEAFF.